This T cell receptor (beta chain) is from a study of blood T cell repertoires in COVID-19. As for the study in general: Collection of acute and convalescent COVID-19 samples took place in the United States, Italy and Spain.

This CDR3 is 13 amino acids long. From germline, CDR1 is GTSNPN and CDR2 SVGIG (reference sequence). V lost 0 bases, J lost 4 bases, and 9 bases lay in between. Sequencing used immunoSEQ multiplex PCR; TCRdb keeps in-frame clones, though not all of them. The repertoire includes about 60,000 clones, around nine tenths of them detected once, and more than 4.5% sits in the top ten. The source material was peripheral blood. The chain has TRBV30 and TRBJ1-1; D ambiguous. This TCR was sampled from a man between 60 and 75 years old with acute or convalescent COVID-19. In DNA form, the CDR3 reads TGTGCCTGGAGTGTTCACACCTCCACTGAAGCTTTCTTT. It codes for CAWSVHTSTEAFF.